The entry below describes one T cell receptor (beta chain). When the RNA was reverse transcribed, random hexamers were used with an input of roughly 0.45 to 1 ug. Amplification of TCR beta CDR3 used immunoSEQ multiplex PCR across 54 Vbeta and 13 Jbeta. TCRdb redid the calling of the immunoSEQ multiplex PCR reads with MiXCR, one entry per CDR3 protein. Altogether tens of thousands of distinct CDR3 sequences are present, roughly 91% being singletons, with the ten largest covering around 0.49%. The data belong to a study of CD8 T cells in Susac syndrome. Sequencing targeted TCR beta in blood CD8+ and CD4+ T cells. The multiple sclerosis control group consisted of treatment-naive patients whose relapsing-remitting disease, which was either stable or active, fulfilled revised McDonald criteria. TEMRA cells were enriched by FACS, and CD4+ and CD8+ T cells were negatively isolated. CDR3 size: 15 residues. V gave up 0 bases and J gave up 0 bases, with 9 bases separating them. Germline assignment: CDR1 SGHDT and CDR2 YYEEEE.

This sequence joins TRBV5-6 and TRBJ1-1; D ambiguous. Sequenced material: CD8+ T cells from PBMCs. The clonotype comes from a human donor with multiple sclerosis. CDR3 sequence reads: CASSLVRDMNTEAFF. The DNA of the CDR3 is TGTGCCAGCAGCTTGGTCCGGGATATGAACACTGAAGCTTTCTTT.